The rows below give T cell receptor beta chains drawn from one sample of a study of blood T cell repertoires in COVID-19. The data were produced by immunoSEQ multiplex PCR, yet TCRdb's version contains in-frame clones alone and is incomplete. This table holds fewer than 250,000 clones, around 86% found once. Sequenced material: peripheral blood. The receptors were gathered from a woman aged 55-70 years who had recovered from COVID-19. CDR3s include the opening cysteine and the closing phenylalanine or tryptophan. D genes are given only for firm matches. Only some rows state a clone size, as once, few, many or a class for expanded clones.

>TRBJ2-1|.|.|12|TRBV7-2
TGTGCCAGCAGCTTAGTCAACAATGAGCAGTTCTTC
CASSLVNNEQFF
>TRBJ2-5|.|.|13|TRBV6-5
TGTGCCAGCACAGGAGCAGGGGAAGAGACCCAGTACTTC
CASTGAGEETQYF
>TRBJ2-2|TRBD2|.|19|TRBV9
TGTGCCAGCAGCCTCAGCCGACGGACTAGTCTTGCTGGGGGCGGGGAGCTGTTTTTT
CASSLSRRTSLAGGGELFF
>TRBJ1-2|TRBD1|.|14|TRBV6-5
TGTGCCAGCAGACACACTGGACAGGACTATGGCTACACCTTC
CASRHTGQDYGYTF
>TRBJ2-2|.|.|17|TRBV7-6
TGTGCCAGCAGCTTAAGTGAGGCGGGGACCCTCACCGGGGAGCTGTTTTTT
CASSLSEAGTLTGELFF
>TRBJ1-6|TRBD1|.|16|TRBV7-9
TGTGCCAGCAGCATCCTACAGGGGACAGGGAATTCACCCCTCCACTTT
CASSILQGTGNSPLHF
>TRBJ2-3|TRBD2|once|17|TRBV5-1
TGCGCCAGCAGTCGACTAGCGGGGGGGCCAGGCACAGATACGCAGTATTTT
CASSRLAGGPGTDTQYF
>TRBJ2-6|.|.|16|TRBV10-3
TGTGCCATCAGTGAGCGGGTAGGGGCTGGGGCCAACGTCCTGACTTTC
CAISERVGAGANVLTF
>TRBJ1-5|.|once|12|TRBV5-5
TGTGCCAGCAGCTGGCAGAATCAGCCCCAGCATTTT
CASSWQNQPQHF
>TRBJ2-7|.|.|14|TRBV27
TGTGCCAGCAGTCCCCAGGGGGGAGTCTACGAGCAGTACTTC
CASSPQGGVYEQYF
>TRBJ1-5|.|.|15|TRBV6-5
TGTGCCAGCAGGATTTCAGGGAGGGGAGATCAGCCCCAGCATTTT
CASRISGRGDQPQHF
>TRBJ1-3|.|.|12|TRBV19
TGTGCCAGTAGTCCCCTACAGGGTACCATATATTTT
CASSPLQGTIYF
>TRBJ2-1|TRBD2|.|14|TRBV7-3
TGTGCCAGCAGCCCTAGCGGGGGGTACAATGAGCAGTTCTTC
CASSPSGGYNEQFF
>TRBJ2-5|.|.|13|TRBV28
TGTGCCAGCAGTTTGGGGGGGGCGGAGACCCAGTACTTC
CASSLGGAETQYF
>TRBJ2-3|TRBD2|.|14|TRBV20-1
TGCAGTGCTAGTTATGCGGGGGTGCAGGATACGCAGTATTTT
CSASYAGVQDTQYF
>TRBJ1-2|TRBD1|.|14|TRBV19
TGTGCCAGTAGTGAATACAGGGGAAACTATGGCTACACCTTC
CASSEYRGNYGYTF
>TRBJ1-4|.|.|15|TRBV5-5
TGTGCCAGCCGAGCCGGTTGGGGGGTTCGGGAAAAACTGTTTTTT
CASRAGWGVREKLFF
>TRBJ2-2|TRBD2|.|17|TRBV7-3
TGTGCCAGCAGCTTATCTAGCGGGAAACTGAACACCGGGGAGCTGTTTTTT
CASSLSSGKLNTGELFF
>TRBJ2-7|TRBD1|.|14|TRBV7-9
TGTGCCAGCAGAGGGGACAGGGAATGGTACGAGCAGTACTTC
CASRGDREWYEQYF
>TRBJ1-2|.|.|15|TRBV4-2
TGTGCCAGCAGCCAAGATCCGGCGGGGACCTATGGCTACACCTTC
CASSQDPAGTYGYTF
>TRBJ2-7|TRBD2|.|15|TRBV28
TGTGCCAGCAATTTGAGGCTAGCGGGGGTTTACGAGCAGTACTTC
CASNLRLAGVYEQYF
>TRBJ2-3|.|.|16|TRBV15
TGTGCCACCAGCAGAGAGGTTAATGATGGGACTGATACGCAGTATTTT
CATSREVNDGTDTQYF
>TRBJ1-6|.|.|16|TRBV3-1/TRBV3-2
TGTGCCAGCAGCCCTATCCAGCGAGGGAGTCATTCACCCCTCCACTTT
CASSPIQRGSHSPLHF
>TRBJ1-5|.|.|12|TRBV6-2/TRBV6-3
TGTGCCAGCAGTTTTTGGCGGCAGCCCCAGCATTTT
CASSFWRQPQHF
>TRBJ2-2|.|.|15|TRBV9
TGTGCCAGCAGCGCGGGGTGGCTAGCTGCGGGGGAGCTGTTTTTT
CASSAGWLAAGELFF
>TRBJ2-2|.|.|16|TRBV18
TGTGCCAGCTCACGACGCAGGGGGGTTGACACCGGGGAGCTGTTTTTT
CASSRRRGVDTGELFF
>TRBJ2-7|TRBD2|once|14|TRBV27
TGTGCCAGCAGTTCTCTAGCGGGGATAAGCGAGCAGTACTTC
CASSSLAGISEQYF
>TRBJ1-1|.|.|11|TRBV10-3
TGTGCCATCAGCCCGGGTACTGAAGCTTTCTTT
CAISPGTEAFF
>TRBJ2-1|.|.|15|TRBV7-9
TGTGCCAGCAGCCCGTCGGGTCTGCCCTCAAATGAGCAGTTCTTC
CASSPSGLPSNEQFF
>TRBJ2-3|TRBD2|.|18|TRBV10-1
TGCGCCAGCGCCGGACTAGCGGGGGGGAATCTCGAGACAGATACGCAGTATTTT
CASAGLAGGNLETDTQYF
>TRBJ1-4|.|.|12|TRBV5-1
TGCGCCAGCAGCTCAGGGTATGAAAAACTGTTTTTT
CASSSGYEKLFF
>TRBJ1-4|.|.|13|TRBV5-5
TGTGCCAGCAGCTGGAGGGCCGAGGAAAAACTGTTTTTT
CASSWRAEEKLFF
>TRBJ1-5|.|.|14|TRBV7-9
TGTGCCAGCAGCTTAGATTCGGGGGATCAGCCCCAGCATTTT
CASSLDSGDQPQHF
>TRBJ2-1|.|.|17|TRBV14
TGTGCCAGCAGCCAAGATTGGGGAGGCAGGGTGGTTAATGAGCAGTTCTTC
CASSQDWGGRVVNEQFF
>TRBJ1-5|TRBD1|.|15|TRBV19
TGTGCCAGTAGTATTGGGGCAGGGGGCGGTCAGCCCCAGCATTTT
CASSIGAGGGQPQHF
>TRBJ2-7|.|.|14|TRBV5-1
TGCGCCAGCAGCTTAGATCGCAGAACCTACGAGCAGTACTTC
CASSLDRRTYEQYF
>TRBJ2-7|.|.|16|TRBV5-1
TGCGCCAGCAGCGGAACCGGGGTACTGGGCTCCTACGAGCAGTACTTC
CASSGTGVLGSYEQYF
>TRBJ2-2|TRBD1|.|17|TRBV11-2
TGTGCCAGCAGCTCCAGGGCCGGGACAGGGGGCACCGGGGAGCTGTTTTTT
CASSSRAGTGGTGELFF
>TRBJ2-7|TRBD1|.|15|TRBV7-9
TGTGCCAGCAGCTCCCGGGACAGGGTCTCCTACGAGCAGTACTTC
CASSSRDRVSYEQYF
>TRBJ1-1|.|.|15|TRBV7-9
TGTGCCAGCAGCTCCCGAGGTCAGATAAACACTGAAGCTTTCTTT
CASSSRGQINTEAFF
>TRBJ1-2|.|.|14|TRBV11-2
TGTGCCAGCAGCCCCGGAGGTGGAATCTATGGCTACACCTTC
CASSPGGGIYGYTF
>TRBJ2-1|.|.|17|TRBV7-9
TGTGCCAGCAGCCCCCTTTCTGGGGGGAAACGTTACAATGAGCAGTTCTTC
CASSPLSGGKRYNEQFF
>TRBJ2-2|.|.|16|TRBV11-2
TGTGCCAGCAGCCGAACAGGTCTTCCACTCACCGGGGAGCTGTTTTTT
CASSRTGLPLTGELFF
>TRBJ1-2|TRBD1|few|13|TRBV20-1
TGCAGTGCGAGTGGACAGGGGAACTATGGCTACACCTTC
CSASGQGNYGYTF
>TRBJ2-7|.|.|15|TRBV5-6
TGTGCCAGCAGCTTGGTGGGTCAGGGATTGTTCGAGCAGTACTTC
CASSLVGQGLFEQYF
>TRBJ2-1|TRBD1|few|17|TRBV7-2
TGTGCCAGCAGCTTAGTCTTGGGGACAGGGCTTTACAATGAGCAGTTCTTC
CASSLVLGTGLYNEQFF
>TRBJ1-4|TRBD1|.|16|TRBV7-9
TGTGCCAGCAGCCCACCGGGACAGGGCGCGGGTGAAAAACTGTTTTTT
CASSPPGQGAGEKLFF
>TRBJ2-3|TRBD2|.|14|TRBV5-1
TGCGCCAGCAGCTTAGCGGGGGGAGAAGATACGCAGTATTTT
CASSLAGGEDTQYF
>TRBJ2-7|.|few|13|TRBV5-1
TGCGCCAGCAGCTTGGAGGCCAGGATACAGCAGTACTTC
CASSLEARIQQYF
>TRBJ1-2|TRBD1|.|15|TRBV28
TGTGCCAGCAGTCAGACCGACAGGGCCAACTATGGCTACACCTTC
CASSQTDRANYGYTF
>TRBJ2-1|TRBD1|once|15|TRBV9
TGTGCCAGCAGCGAGGGGACAGGTTCCTACAATGAGCAGTTCTTC
CASSEGTGSYNEQFF
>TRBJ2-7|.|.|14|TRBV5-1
TGCGCCAGCAGGCTGGCCAACCAGGGATACGAGCAGTACTTC
CASRLANQGYEQYF
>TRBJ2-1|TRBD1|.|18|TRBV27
TGTGCCAGCAGTTCGCCGAACATAGGGGGCAGCTCCTACAATGAGCAGTTCTTC
CASSSPNIGGSSYNEQFF
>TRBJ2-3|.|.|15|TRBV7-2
TGTGCCAGCAGTTCTACATGGAGCGGCACAGATACGCAGTATTTT
CASSSTWSGTDTQYF
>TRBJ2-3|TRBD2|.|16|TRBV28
TGTGCCAGCAGCTACCCCGAACAGCGGGGATCAGATACGCAGTATTTT
CASSYPEQRGSDTQYF